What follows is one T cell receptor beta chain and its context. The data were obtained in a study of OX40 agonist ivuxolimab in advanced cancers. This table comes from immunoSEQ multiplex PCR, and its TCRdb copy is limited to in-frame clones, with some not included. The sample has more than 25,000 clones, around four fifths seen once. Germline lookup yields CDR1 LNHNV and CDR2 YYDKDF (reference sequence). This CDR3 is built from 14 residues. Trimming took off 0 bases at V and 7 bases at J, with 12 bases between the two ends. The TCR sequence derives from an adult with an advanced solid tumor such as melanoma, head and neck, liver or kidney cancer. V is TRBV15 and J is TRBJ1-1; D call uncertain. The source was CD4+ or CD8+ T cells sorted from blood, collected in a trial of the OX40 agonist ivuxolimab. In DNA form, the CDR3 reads TGTGCCACCAGCAGAGATTTCGTGCTGGATGAAGCTTTCTTT. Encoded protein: CATSRDFVLDEAFF.